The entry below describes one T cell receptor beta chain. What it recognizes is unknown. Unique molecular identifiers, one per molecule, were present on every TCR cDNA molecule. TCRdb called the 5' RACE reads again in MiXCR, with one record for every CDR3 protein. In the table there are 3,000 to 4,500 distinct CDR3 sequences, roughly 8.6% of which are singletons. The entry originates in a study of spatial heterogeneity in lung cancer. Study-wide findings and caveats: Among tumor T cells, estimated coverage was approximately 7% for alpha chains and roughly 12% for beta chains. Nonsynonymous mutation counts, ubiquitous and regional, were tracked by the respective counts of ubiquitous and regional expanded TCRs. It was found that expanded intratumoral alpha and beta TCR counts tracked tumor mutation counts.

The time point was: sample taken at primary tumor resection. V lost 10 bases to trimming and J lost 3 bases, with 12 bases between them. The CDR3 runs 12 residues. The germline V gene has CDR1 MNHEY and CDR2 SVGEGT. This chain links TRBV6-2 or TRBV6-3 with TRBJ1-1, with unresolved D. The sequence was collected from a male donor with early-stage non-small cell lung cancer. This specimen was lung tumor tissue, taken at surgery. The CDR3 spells CATCEAYTEAFF. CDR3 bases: TGTGCCACCTGCGAAGCTTACACTGAAGCTTTCTTT.